The 7 T cell receptor beta chains in this list originate from one sample, sequenced in a study of spatial heterogeneity in lung cancer. Points from the study as a whole: For expanded intratumoral alpha and beta TCRs, counts tracked tumor mutation counts.

No cognate antigen is known for these TCRs. Each CDR3 protein gets one entry after TCRdb re-called the 5' RACE reads with MiXCR. The sample has 20,000 to 25,000 distinct CDR3 sequences; about 6% are singletons. Noted time point: sample taken at primary tumor resection. The input for sequencing was lung tumor tissue, taken at surgery. These receptors were obtained from a male donor with early-stage non-small cell lung cancer.

This clonotype was detected ten times or more. The V call is TRBV2, the J call TRBJ1-4, with a tentative D call TRBD1 (5 bases). V was cut by 3 bases and J by 14 bases, with 16 bases left in between. Germline V CDR1 and CDR2: SNHLY, FYNNEI. This CDR3 is 13 amino acids long. CDR3 bases: TGTGCCAGCAGTGACGGGGGAGGTGGCCCGCTGTTTTTT. Translated: CASSDGGGGPLFF.

This clonotype showed up just a few times. The chain employs TRBV11-3 and TRBJ2-3; 16 nucleotides align to TRBD2. The ends lost 5 bases at V and 3 bases at J; junction bases unmatched: 11. Germline values: CDR1 SGHNT, CDR2 YENEEA. CDR3 length: 19 residues. The chain's CDR3 is CASSKGLAGGPGETDTQYF. The CDR3 nucleotides read TGTGCCAGCAGCAAGGGACTAGCGGGAGGGCCTGGGGAGACAGATACGCAGTATTTT.

This clonotype was seen repeatedly, ten times or more. V usage is TRBV7-9 and J usage is TRBJ2-1; 7 bases are shared with TRBD2. The V gene's germline CDR1 is SEHNR and CDR2 FQNEAQ (reference sequence). This CDR3 region has 13 residues. Trimming removed 3 bases from V and 4 bases from J; junction bases left unmatched: 0. In nucleotides, the CDR3 is TGTGCCAGCAGCTTGGGACTATACAATGAGCAGTTCTTC. It is translated as CASSLGLYNEQFF.

This rearrangement joins TRBV18 to TRBJ2-1, with a weak D call TRBD1 (5 bases). The ends were cut back, 3 bases at V and 4 bases at J, with 13 bases in the middle. The V gene's germline CDR1 is KGHSH and CDR2 LQKENI. The CDR3 extends over 15 amino acids. The CDR3: CASSPRSDRYNEQFF. CDR3 DNA: TGTGCCAGCTCACCGCGAAGCGACAGATACAATGAGCAGTTCTTC.

The sample holds many counts of this clonotype. This rearrangement joins TRBV12-3 or TRBV12-4 to TRBJ2-1, with a possible D match to TRBD2 (6 bases). V was trimmed by 3 bases and J by 7 bases, leaving 7 bases between them. The CDR3 is 12 residues long. The CDR3 DNA sequence: TGTGCCAGCAGTTTTCGGGGGAATGAGCAGTTCTTC. Translating it yields CASSFRGNEQFF.

The V and J genes are TRBV12-3 or TRBV12-4 and TRBJ1-5; TRBD1 agrees at 7 bases. The CDR3 is 13 residues long. V lost 11 bases to trimming and J lost 5 bases; unmatched junction nucleotides: 9. CDR3 region: CAASSTGYQPQHF. CDR3 in DNA: TGTGCCGCTTCCTCGACAGGGTATCAGCCCCAGCATTTT.

This clonotype appeared many times. The rearrangement links TRBV15 to TRBJ2-2; no firm D call. Germline assignment: CDR1 LNHNV and CDR2 YYDKDF (reference sequence). The CDR3 loop spans 14 amino acids. Trimming pared 11 bases from V and 4 bases from J, leaving 17 bases between. CDR3 amino acids: CALIPRCITGELFF. In nucleotides, the CDR3 is TGTGCCCTCATCCCCAGATGCATCACCGGGGAGCTGTTTTTT.